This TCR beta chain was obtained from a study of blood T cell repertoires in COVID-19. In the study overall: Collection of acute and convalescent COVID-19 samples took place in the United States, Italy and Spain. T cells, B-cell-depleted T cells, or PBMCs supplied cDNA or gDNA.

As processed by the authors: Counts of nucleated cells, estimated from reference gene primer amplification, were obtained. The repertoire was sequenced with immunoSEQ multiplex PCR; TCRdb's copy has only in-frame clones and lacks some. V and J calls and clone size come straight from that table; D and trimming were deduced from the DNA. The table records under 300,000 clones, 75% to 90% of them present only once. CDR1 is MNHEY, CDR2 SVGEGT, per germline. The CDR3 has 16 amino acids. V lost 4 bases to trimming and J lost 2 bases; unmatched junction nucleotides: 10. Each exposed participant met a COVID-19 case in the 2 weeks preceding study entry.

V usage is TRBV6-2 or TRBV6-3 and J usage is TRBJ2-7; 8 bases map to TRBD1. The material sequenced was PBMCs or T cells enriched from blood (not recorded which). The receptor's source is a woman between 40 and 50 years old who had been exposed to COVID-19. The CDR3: CASSSRGGDRTYEQYF. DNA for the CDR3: TGTGCCAGCAGTTCCCGGGGTGGGGACAGGACCTACGAGCAGTACTTC.